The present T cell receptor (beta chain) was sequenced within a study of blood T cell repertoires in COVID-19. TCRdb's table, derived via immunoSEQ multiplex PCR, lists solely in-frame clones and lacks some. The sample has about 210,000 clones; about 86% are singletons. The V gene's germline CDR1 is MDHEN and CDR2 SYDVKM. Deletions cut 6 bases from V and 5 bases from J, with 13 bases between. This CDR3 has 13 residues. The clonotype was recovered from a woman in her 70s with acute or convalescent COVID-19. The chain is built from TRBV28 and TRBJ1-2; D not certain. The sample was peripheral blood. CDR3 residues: CASRPSPGYGYTF. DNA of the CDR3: TGTGCCAGCAGACCTTCCCCCGGGTATGGCTACACCTTC.